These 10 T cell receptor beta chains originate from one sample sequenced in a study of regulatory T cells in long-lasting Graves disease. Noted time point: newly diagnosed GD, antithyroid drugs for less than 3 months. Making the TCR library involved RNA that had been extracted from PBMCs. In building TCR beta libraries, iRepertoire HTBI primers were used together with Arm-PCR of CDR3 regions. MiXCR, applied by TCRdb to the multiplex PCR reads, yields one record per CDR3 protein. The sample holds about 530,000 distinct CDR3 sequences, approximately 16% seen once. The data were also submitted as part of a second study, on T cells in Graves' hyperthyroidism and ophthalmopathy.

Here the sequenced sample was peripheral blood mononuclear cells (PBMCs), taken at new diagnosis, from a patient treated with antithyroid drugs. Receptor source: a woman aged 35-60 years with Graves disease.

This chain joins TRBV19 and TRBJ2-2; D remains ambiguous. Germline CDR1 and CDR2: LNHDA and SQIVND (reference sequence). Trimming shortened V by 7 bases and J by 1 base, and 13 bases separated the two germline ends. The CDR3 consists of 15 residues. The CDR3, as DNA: TGTGCCAGTATTCCCGGAAGAGGGAACACCGGGGAGCTGTTTTTT. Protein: CASIPGRGNTGELFF.

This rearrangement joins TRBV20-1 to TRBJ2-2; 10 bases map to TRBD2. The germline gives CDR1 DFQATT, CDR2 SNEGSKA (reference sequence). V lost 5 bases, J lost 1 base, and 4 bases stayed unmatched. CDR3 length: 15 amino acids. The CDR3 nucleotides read TGCAGTGCTTATCCTAGCGGGGGGAACACCGGGGAGCTGTTTTTT. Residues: CSAYPSGGNTGELFF.

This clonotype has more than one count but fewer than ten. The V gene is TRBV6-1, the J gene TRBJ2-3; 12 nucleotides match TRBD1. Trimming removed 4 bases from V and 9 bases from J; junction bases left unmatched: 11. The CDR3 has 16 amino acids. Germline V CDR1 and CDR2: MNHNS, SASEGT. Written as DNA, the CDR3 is TGTGCCAGCAGTGCCCCGGGACAGGGGGCCGGCGACACGCAGTATTTT. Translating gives CASSAPGQGAGDTQYF.

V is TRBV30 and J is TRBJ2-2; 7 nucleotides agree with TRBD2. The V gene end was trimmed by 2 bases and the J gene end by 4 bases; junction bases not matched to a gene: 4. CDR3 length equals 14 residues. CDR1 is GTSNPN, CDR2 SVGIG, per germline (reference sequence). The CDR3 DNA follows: TGTGCCTGGAGTAGCGGGGTCGGCACCGGGGAGCTGTTTTTT. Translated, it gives CAWSSGVGTGELFF. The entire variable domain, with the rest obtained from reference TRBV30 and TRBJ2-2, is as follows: SQTIHQWPATLVQPVGSPLSLECTVEGTSNPNLYWYRQAAGRGLQLLFYSVGIGQISSEVPQNLSASRPQDRQFILSSKKLLLSDSGFYLCAWSSGVGTGELFFGEGSRLTVL.

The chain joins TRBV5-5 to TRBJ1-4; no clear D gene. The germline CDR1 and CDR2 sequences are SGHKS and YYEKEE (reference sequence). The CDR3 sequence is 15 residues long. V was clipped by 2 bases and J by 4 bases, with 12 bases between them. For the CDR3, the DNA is TGTGCCAGCAGCTTTACCTTGGTCCATAATGAAAAACTGTTTTTT. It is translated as CASSFTLVHNEKLFF. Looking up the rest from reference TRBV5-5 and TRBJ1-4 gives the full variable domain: DAGVTQSPTHLIKTRGQQVTLRCSPISGHKSVSWYQQVLGQGPQFIFQYYEKEERGRGNFPDRFSARQFPNYSSELNVNALLLGDSALYLCASSFTLVHNEKLFFGSGTQLSVL.

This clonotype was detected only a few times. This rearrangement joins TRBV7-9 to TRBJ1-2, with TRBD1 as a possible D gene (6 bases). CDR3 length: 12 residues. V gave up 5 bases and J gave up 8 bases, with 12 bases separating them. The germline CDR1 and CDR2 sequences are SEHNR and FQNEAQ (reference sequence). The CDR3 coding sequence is TGTGCCAGCAGCCTCCAGGACAGAGGCTACACCTTC. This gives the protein CASSLQDRGYTF.

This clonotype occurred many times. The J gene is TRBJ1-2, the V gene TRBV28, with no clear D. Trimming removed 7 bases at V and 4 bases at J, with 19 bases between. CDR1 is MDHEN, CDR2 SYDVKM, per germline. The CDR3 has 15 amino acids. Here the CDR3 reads CASIPHGGRTYGYTF. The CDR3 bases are TGTGCCAGCATCCCCCACGGCGGCAGAACCTATGGCTACACCTTC.

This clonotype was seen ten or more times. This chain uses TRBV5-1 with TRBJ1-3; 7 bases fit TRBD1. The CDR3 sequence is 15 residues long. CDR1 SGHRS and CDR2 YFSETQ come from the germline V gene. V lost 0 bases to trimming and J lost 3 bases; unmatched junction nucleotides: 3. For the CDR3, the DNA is TGCGCCAGCAGCTTGGACAGGGGCGGTGGAAACACCATATATTTT. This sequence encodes CASSLDRGGGNTIYF.

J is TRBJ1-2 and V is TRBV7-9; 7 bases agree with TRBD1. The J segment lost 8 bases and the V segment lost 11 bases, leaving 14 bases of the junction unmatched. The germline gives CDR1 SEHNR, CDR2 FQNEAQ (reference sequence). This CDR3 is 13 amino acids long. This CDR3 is CALRPDRVVGYTF. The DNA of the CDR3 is TGTGCCCTTCGACCTGACAGGGTGGTGGGCTACACCTTC. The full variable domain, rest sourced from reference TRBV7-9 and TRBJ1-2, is DTGVSQNPRHKITKRGQNVTFRCDPISEHNRLYWYRQTLGQGPEFLTYFQNEAQLEKSRLLSDRFSAERPKGSFSTLEIQRTEQGDSAMYLCALRPDRVVGYTFGSGTRLTVV.

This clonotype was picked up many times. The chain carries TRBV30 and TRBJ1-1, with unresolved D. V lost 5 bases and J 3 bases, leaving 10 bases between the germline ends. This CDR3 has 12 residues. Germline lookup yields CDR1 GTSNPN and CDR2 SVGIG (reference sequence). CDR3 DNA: TGTGCCTGGGATCGGAGCGACACTGAAGCTTTCTTT. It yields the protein CAWDRSDTEAFF.